This T cell receptor beta chain was identified during a study of cytomegalovirus exposure and HLA in healthy donors. Method: immunoSEQ multiplex PCR; TCRdb's copy keeps in-frame clones and lacks some. This table holds more than 90,000 clones, about 87% found once. V was shortened by 5 bases and J by 9 bases, with 23 bases between the two germline ends. In germline, CDR1 is SGHVS, CDR2 FQNEAQ. The CDR3 loop spans 16 amino acids. A note on this clone: Its antigen remains unknown.

Regarding the study as a whole: Under in vitro conditions, a few CMV-associated chains were confirmed as specific for CMV antigens. The dataset shows that most TCR sequences were rare, while some public TCRs occurred in many donors. Reports described diagnosis of cytomegalovirus status by the classifier as highly specific and sensitive.

This clonotype originated in a man younger than 30 in good health and CMV-seronegative. The sequencing input was PBMCs. The chain recombines TRBV7-8 with TRBJ1-5; D gene unclear. The CDR3 sequence is CASSGRTPQETWPQHF. The CDR3 nucleotides read TGTGCCAGCAGCGGGAGGACCCCCCAAGAGACCTGGCCCCAGCATTTT.